These 25 T cell receptor beta chains originate from one sample sequenced in a study of CD8 T cells in ankylosing spondylitis. MiXCR, applied by TCRdb to the 5' RACE reads, yields one record per CDR3 protein. Of 250,000 to 350,000 distinct CDR3 sequences in the sample, roughly 20% were seen once. The source material was blood, either unsorted or a sorted T cell fraction (not recorded which). The receptors shown here come from a male donor with ankylosing spondylitis or in good health (not recorded which).

The chain is built from TRBV29-1 and TRBJ1-2; a weak D match, TRBD1 (6 bases). Germline V gives CDR1 SQVTM, CDR2 ANQGSEA. V was trimmed by 0 bases and J by 6 bases, leaving 14 bases between them. This CDR3 comprises 14 residues. The CDR3 loop reads CSVEEGAGENGYTF. The CDR3 DNA follows: TGCAGCGTTGAAGAGGGGGCAGGGGAGAATGGCTACACCTTC.

To note about this clonotype: This may arise from a read error, as a much more abundant clone is one base away. The gene calls are TRBV20-1 and TRBJ2-7; tentative D call: TRBD2 (6 bases). CDR3 length: 13 residues. CDR1 is DFQATT, CDR2 SNEGSKA, per germline (reference sequence). This chain's CDR3 is CIARGRSSYEQYV. CDR3 DNA: TGCATTGCTAGAGGGAGGTCCAGCTACGAGCAGTACGTC.

A few counts support this clonotype. This sequence joins TRBV2 and TRBJ2-3; perhaps TRBD1 as D (5 bases). The V gene lost 11 bases and the J gene lost 2 bases, with 17 bases spanning the gap. The CDR3 runs 14 residues. The germline CDR1 and CDR2 sequences are SNHLY and FYNNEI. The CDR3 nucleotides read TGTGCCCAGGGATTGGGATCCCCCACAGATACGCAGTATTTT. Its translation is CAQGLGSPTDTQYF.

This sequence joins TRBV5-4 and TRBJ2-5, with 8 bases matching TRBD1. The CDR3 loop spans 15 amino acids. Trimming cost V 0 bases and J 1 base; bases outside gene matches: 2. Germline CDR1 and CDR2: SGHNT and YYREEE (reference sequence). The CDR3 coding sequence is TGTGCCAGCAGCTTGGGGGGACAGGCCCAAGAGACCCAGTACTTC. Translating gives CASSLGGQAQETQYF.

This clonotype was seen many times. The chain employs TRBV5-1 and TRBJ2-3; 7 bases are a match to TRBD1. Germline V gives CDR1 SGHRS, CDR2 YFSETQ. The CDR3 has 14 amino acids. V was pared by 1 base and J by 2 bases, with 1 base of the junction left unmatched. The CDR3 protein is CASSLTGVTDTQYF. Here the CDR3 DNA reads TGCGCCAGCAGCTTGACAGGGGTCACAGATACGCAGTATTTT. The whole variable domain, remainder taken from reference TRBV5-1 and TRBJ2-3, is KAGVTQTPRYLIKTRGQQVTLSCSPISGHRSVSWYQQTPGQGLQFLFEYFSETQRNKGNFPGRFSGRQFSNSRSEMNVSTLELGDSALYLCASSLTGVTDTQYFGPGTRLTVL.

This rearrangement joins TRBV11-1 to TRBJ2-3; D possibly uses TRBD1 or TRBD2 (5 bases each). The germline gives CDR1 SGHAT, CDR2 FQDESV (reference sequence). This CDR3 is 14 amino acids long. V lost 3 bases and J lost 3, with 10 bases in between. As DNA, the CDR3 is TGTGCCAGCAGCTTCGGGACGTTTACAGATACGCAGTATTTT. Its translation is CASSFGTFTDTQYF.

The J gene is TRBJ2-1, the V gene TRBV9, with 8 bases identical to TRBD2. Germline CDR1 reads SGDLS; CDR2 reads YYNGEE. Trimming removed 0 bases from V and 6 bases from J; junction bases left unmatched: 8. The CDR3 sequence is 16 residues long. The DNA for the CDR3 is TGTGCCAGCAGCGTAGCGCCCGGGGGGGCCCTCAATGAGCAGTTCTTC. It is translated as CASSVAPGGALNEQFF.

This clonotype was seen more than once but under ten times. This chain joins TRBV6-5 and TRBJ1-1; D unresolved. With 6 bases removed from V and 0 bases from J, the gap between germline ends came to 5 bases. The CDR3 totals 12 residues. The germline gives CDR1 MNHEY, CDR2 SVGAGI. CDR3 sequence: CASSTVNTEAFF. For the CDR3, the DNA is TGTGCCAGCAGCACGGTGAACACTGAAGCTTTCTTT.

In its sample, this clonotype was seen a few times. The chain combines TRBV6-5 with TRBJ1-2; 9 nucleotides match TRBD1. The CDR3 has 13 amino acids. With V trimmed by 6 bases and J by 8 bases, 7 bases remained unmatched. Germline V lookup: CDR1 MNHEY, CDR2 SVGAGI. In nucleotides, the CDR3 is TGTGCCAGCAGATTACAGGGGGCGTCAGGCTACACCTTC. This translates into CASRLQGASGYTF.

Only a few counts were recorded for this clonotype. J is TRBJ2-1 and V is TRBV20-1; a weak D match, TRBD1 (6 bases). The CDR3 totals 16 residues. Per germline, CDR1 DFQATT and CDR2 SNEGSKA (reference sequence). The V end lost 1 base, the J end lost 2 bases, and 15 bases lay between the germline ends. CDR3 bases: TGCAGTGCTAGAGGCGAGAGGGACACAGCCTACAATGAGCAGTTCTTC. As protein: CSARGERDTAYNEQFF.

This clonotype appeared a few times. This chain joins TRBV28 and TRBJ2-1; a weak D match, TRBD1 (6 bases). From germline, CDR1 is MDHEN and CDR2 SYDVKM. Deletions cut 3 bases from V and 0 bases from J, with 6 bases between. This CDR3 contains 14 residues. This CDR3 reads CASSFRGSYNEQFF. The CDR3 DNA reads TGTGCCAGCAGTTTCAGGGGCTCCTACAATGAGCAGTTCTTC.

This clonotype was counted a few times. The chain joins TRBV5-1 to TRBJ2-5; the D gene could be TRBD1 or TRBD2 (5 bases each). CDR1 and CDR2 (germline): SGHRS, YFSETQ. There are 14 residues in the CDR3. V was pared by 4 bases and J by 6 bases, with 16 bases between. The CDR3 is CASSRTGTVKTQYF. CDR3 bases: TGCGCCAGCAGCCGAACCGGGACCGTAAAGACCCAGTACTTC. The full variable domain, in which reference TRBV5-1 and TRBJ2-5 provide the parts outside the CDR3, is KAGVTQTPRYLIKTRGQQVTLSCSPISGHRSVSWYQQTPGQGLQFLFEYFSETQRNKGNFPGRFSGRQFSNSRSEMNVSTLELGDSALYLCASSRTGTVKTQYFGPGTRLLVL.

This clonotype was picked up a small number of times. The rearrangement uses TRBV12-3 or TRBV12-4 and TRBJ1-6; D unresolved. V was cut by 5 bases and J by 7 bases, with 9 bases left in between. This CDR3 contains 13 residues. CDR3 DNA sequence: TGTGCCAGCAGTCCTCAGATAAATTCACCCCTCCACTTT. Translating it yields CASSPQINSPLHF.

This clonotype was picked up many times. The chain uses TRBV12-3 or TRBV12-4 and TRBJ2-2; D is possibly TRBD2 (6 bases). V was trimmed by 2 bases and J by 7 bases, leaving 8 bases between them. This CDR3 is built from 13 residues. Written as DNA, the CDR3 is TGTGCCAGCAGTTTAAAGGGAGGCGGGGAGCTGTTTTTT. Translation gives CASSLKGGGELFF.

This sequence joins TRBV5-1 and TRBJ1-1; D might be TRBD1 (5 bases). The CDR3 has 13 residues. Between the trimmed V and J ends, which lost 1 base and 8 bases, there was a span of 12 bases. From germline, CDR1 is SGHRS and CDR2 YFSETQ. CDR3 in amino acids: CASSLQGVREAFF. CDR3 nucleotide sequence: TGCGCCAGCAGCTTGCAAGGGGTAAGGGAAGCTTTCTTT.

The rearrangement joins TRBV5-6 to TRBJ1-1; a weak D match, TRBD1 (5 bases). The CDR3 has 14 residues. CDR1 is SGHDT and CDR2 is YYEEEE in the germline V gene. V lost 0 bases and J lost 7, with 13 bases in between. CDR3 loop: CASSLGGGMVEAFF. CDR3 nucleotide sequence: TGTGCCAGCAGCTTGGGGGGGGGTATGGTTGAAGCTTTCTTT.

This clonotype has only a few counts. The junction does not match germline at one end; this may be a read error. The chain's CDR3 is CASTLTGKEAKNIQYF. The CDR3 coding sequence is TGTGCCAGCACTTTAACAGGGAAGGAGGCCAAAAACATTCAGTACTTC. The J gene is TRBJ2-4, the V gene TRBV27, with D possibly TRBD1 on 6 matching bases. The CDR3 is made up of 16 amino acids. Germline CDR1 is MNHEY and CDR2 is SMNVEV (reference sequence).

The sample holds a few counts of this clonotype. The J gene is TRBJ2-3, the V gene TRBV20-1, with TRBD1 identical over 8 bases. The V segment lost 6 bases and the J segment 4 bases; nucleotides outside the gene matches: 9. This CDR3 contains 14 residues. Germline CDR1 DFQATT, CDR2 SNEGSKA (reference sequence). The CDR3 protein is CSASGQGTPDTQYF. CDR3 sequence (DNA): TGCAGTGCGAGTGGACAGGGTACGCCAGATACGCAGTATTTT.

The V call is TRBV5-1, the J call TRBJ1-2; D is undetermined. This CDR3 comprises 13 residues. V lost 1 base and J 4 bases, leaving 8 bases between the germline ends. Germline CDR1 and CDR2: SGHRS and YFSETQ. CDR3 nucleotide sequence: TGCGCCAGCAGCTTGTCGTTACTCTATGGCTACACCTTC. This codes for CASSLSLLYGYTF.

This clonotype was detected only a few times. The chain couples TRBV5-1 to TRBJ2-5; TRBD1 matches at 7 bases. Looked up from germline, CDR1 is SGHRS and CDR2 is YFSETQ. The CDR3 length is 13 residues. The ends lost 4 bases at V and 1 base at J; junction bases unmatched: 1. CDR3 sequence: CASSTGAQETQYF. CDR3 nucleotides: TGCGCCAGCAGCACAGGGGCCCAAGAGACCCAGTACTTC.

Many counts were recorded for this clonotype. V and J are TRBV29-1 and TRBJ1-1; TRBD1 is a possible D gene (6 bases). Germline V gene sequence: CDR1 SQVTM, CDR2 ANQGSEA. The V end lost 3 bases, the J end lost 11 bases, and 13 bases lay between the germline ends. The CDR3 spans 11 residues. The CDR3 coding sequence is TGCAGCGTTGATACAGGGTTGGGTGCTTTCTTT. This translates into CSVDTGLGAFF.

This clonotype was observed a few times. This rearrangement joins TRBV20-1 to TRBJ2-7; weak D call: TRBD1 (6 bases). Trimming stripped 2 bases from V and 0 bases from J, with 11 bases between. The CDR3 contains 14 residues. The germline gives CDR1 DFQATT, CDR2 SNEGSKA (reference sequence). CDR3: CSARQGTSSYEQYV. The CDR3, as DNA: TGCAGTGCTAGACAGGGGACCAGCTCCTACGAGCAGTACGTC.

This clonotype was observed a few times. The V gene is TRBV5-5, the J gene TRBJ2-1; TRBD2 matches 9 bases. The germline V gene has CDR1 SGHKS and CDR2 YYEKEE (reference sequence). The junction had 7 bases not matched to a gene; V was cut back by 4 bases and J by 2 bases. This CDR3 has 16 amino acids. CDR3 bases: TGTGCCAGCAGCCATTCTAGCGGGGCCACCTACAATGAGCAGTTCTTC. Protein sequence: CASSHSSGATYNEQFF.

There are many counts of this clonotype. The CDR3, as DNA: TGCAGCGCCAAACGGGCTAGCGATGAGCAGTTCTTC. Its protein product is CSAKRASDEQFF. The rearrangement joins TRBV29-1 to TRBJ2-1, with D maybe TRBD2 (6 bases). The CDR3 runs 12 residues. From germline, CDR1 is SQVTM and CDR2 ANQGSEA. The ends were cut back, 7 bases at V and 8 bases at J, with 15 bases in the middle.

This chain connects TRBV4-1 to TRBJ2-3; possible D gene TRBD2, 6 bases. The CDR3 length is 13 residues. Trimming took off 3 bases at V and 6 bases at J, with 10 bases between the two ends. Germline CDR1 is MGHRA and CDR2 is YSYEKL. Written as DNA, the CDR3 is TGCGCCAGCAGCCATGAGGGACTTGATACGCAGTATTTT. Amino acid sequence: CASSHEGLDTQYF.